This is a list of T cell receptor beta chains from one sample in a study of cytomegalovirus exposure and HLA in healthy donors. TCRdb keeps only in-frame clones here, not all; method: immunoSEQ multiplex PCR. This sample has around 150,000 clones, with over 70% found just once. Sequencing used PBMCs. The receptors come from a woman aged 18 to 35 in good health and CMV-seronegative. CDR3s include the opening cysteine and the closing phenylalanine or tryptophan. D genes are given only for firm matches. Expanded clones get a size class; other rows say once, few or many, or leave the size out.

v_call: TRBV6-5; clone_size: -; d_call: -; j_call: TRBJ1-5; cdr3_aa: CASSYSKNQPQHF; cdr3_nt: TGTGCCAGCAGTTACTCTAAAAATCAGCCCCAGCATTTT
v_call: TRBV5-1; clone_size: -; d_call: -; j_call: TRBJ1-6; cdr3_aa: CASSPTEYSSPLHF; cdr3_nt: TGCGCCAGCAGCCCGACAGAGTACAGCTCACCCCTCCACTTT
v_call: TRBV28; clone_size: -; d_call: TRBD1; j_call: TRBJ2-5; cdr3_aa: CASSEDRVLETQYF; cdr3_nt: TGTGCCAGCAGTGAGGACAGGGTTTTGGAGACCCAGTACTTC
v_call: TRBV7-9; clone_size: -; d_call: -; j_call: TRBJ1-4; cdr3_aa: CASGVGAQSEKLFF; cdr3_nt: TGTGCCAGCGGCGTGGGGGCGCAAAGTGAAAAACTGTTTTTT
v_call: TRBV7-8; clone_size: few; d_call: -; j_call: TRBJ1-5; cdr3_aa: CASSFHRVANQPQHF; cdr3_nt: TGTGCCAGCAGCTTCCACAGGGTAGCTAATCAGCCCCAGCATTTT
v_call: TRBV27; clone_size: -; d_call: -; j_call: TRBJ1-2; cdr3_aa: CASSSGGGNYGYTF; cdr3_nt: TGTGCCAGCAGTTCGGGCGGGGGAAACTATGGCTACACCTTC
v_call: TRBV5-1; clone_size: -; d_call: TRBD2; j_call: TRBJ2-3; cdr3_aa: CASSLLAGVTDTQYF; cdr3_nt: TGCGCCAGCAGCTTGCTAGCGGGGGTCACAGATACGCAGTATTTT
v_call: TRBV6-1; clone_size: -; d_call: -; j_call: TRBJ1-1; cdr3_aa: CASSELGRGDGAFF; cdr3_nt: TGTGCCAGCAGTGAACTCGGGCGGGGGGACGGAGCTTTCTTT
v_call: TRBV29-1; clone_size: -; d_call: TRBD1; j_call: TRBJ1-2; cdr3_aa: CSANTGQGDTGYTF; cdr3_nt: TGCAGCGCCAACACCGGACAGGGAGATACTGGCTACACCTTC
v_call: TRBV14; clone_size: -; d_call: TRBD2; j_call: TRBJ2-7; cdr3_aa: CASSQDNLAGEYEQYF; cdr3_nt: TGTGCCAGCAGCCAAGATAACCTAGCGGGGGAATACGAGCAGTACTTC
v_call: TRBV11-2; clone_size: -; d_call: TRBD2; j_call: TRBJ2-3; cdr3_aa: CASTAKRDTDTQYF; cdr3_nt: TGTGCCAGCACTGCGAAGCGGGACACAGATACGCAGTATTTT
v_call: TRBV10-2; clone_size: -; d_call: -; j_call: TRBJ1-3; cdr3_aa: CASSRDSAPGNTIYF; cdr3_nt: TGCGCCAGCAGCCGCGACAGCGCGCCTGGAAACACCATATATTTT
v_call: TRBV5-1; clone_size: -; d_call: -; j_call: TRBJ2-1; cdr3_aa: CASSLASGAYNEQFF; cdr3_nt: TGCGCCAGCAGCTTGGCCTCGGGGGCCTACAATGAGCAGTTCTTC
v_call: TRBV7-8; clone_size: -; d_call: -; j_call: TRBJ1-1; cdr3_aa: CASSQVGANTEAFF; cdr3_nt: TGTGCCAGCAGCCAGGTTGGTGCAAACACTGAAGCTTTCTTT
v_call: TRBV19; clone_size: -; d_call: TRBD1; j_call: TRBJ2-7; cdr3_aa: CASSMGQSSSYEQYF; cdr3_nt: TGTGCCAGTAGTATGGGACAGTCTAGCTCCTACGAGCAGTACTTC
v_call: TRBV30; clone_size: -; d_call: TRBD1; j_call: TRBJ2-7; cdr3_aa: CAWAIRGPYEQYF; cdr3_nt: TGTGCCTGGGCGATTAGGGGGCCTTACGAGCAGTACTTC
v_call: TRBV19; clone_size: -; d_call: TRBD1; j_call: TRBJ1-2; cdr3_aa: CASSMDRVVGYTF; cdr3_nt: TGTGCCAGTAGCATGGACAGGGTAGTCGGCTACACCTTC
v_call: TRBV25-1; clone_size: -; d_call: -; j_call: TRBJ1-6; cdr3_aa: CASSEVRTGMGKNSPLHF; cdr3_nt: TGTGCCAGCAGTGAAGTCAGAACAGGGATGGGTAAAAATTCACCCCTCCACTTT
v_call: TRBV27; clone_size: -; d_call: TRBD1; j_call: TRBJ1-1; cdr3_aa: CASSWGQGAVGTEAFF; cdr3_nt: TGTGCCAGCAGTTGGGGACAGGGGGCGGTTGGGACTGAAGCTTTCTTT
v_call: TRBV19; clone_size: -; d_call: TRBD1; j_call: TRBJ1-2; cdr3_aa: CASSETGVSYGYTF; cdr3_nt: TGTGCCAGTAGTGAGACAGGGGTGAGCTATGGCTACACCTTC
v_call: TRBV5-1; clone_size: -; d_call: TRBD1; j_call: TRBJ2-3; cdr3_aa: CASSTTGVTDTQYF; cdr3_nt: TGCGCCAGCAGCACGACAGGGGTCACAGATACGCAGTATTTT
v_call: TRBV23-1; clone_size: -; d_call: TRBD1; j_call: TRBJ2-3; cdr3_aa: CASSQDRGPVSPTDTQYF; cdr3_nt: TGCGCCAGCAGCCAGGACAGGGGGCCGGTGAGTCCCACAGATACGCAGTATTTT
v_call: TRBV6-5; clone_size: -; d_call: -; j_call: TRBJ1-5; cdr3_aa: CASSYSRRSAGSQHF; cdr3_nt: TGTGCCAGCAGTTACTCGAGGCGTTCGGCCGGGTCCCAGCATTTT
v_call: TRBV27; clone_size: few; d_call: TRBD1; j_call: TRBJ1-5; cdr3_aa: CASSFDRGNQPQHF; cdr3_nt: TGTGCCAGCAGTTTCGACAGGGGCAATCAGCCCCAGCATTTT
v_call: TRBV29-1; clone_size: -; d_call: -; j_call: TRBJ2-5; cdr3_aa: CSAQGVLETQYF; cdr3_nt: TGCAGCGCCCAAGGGGTATTAGAGACCCAGTACTTC
v_call: TRBV2; clone_size: -; d_call: TRBD1; j_call: TRBJ1-5; cdr3_aa: CASSPGQVMSNQPQHF; cdr3_nt: TGTGCCAGCAGTCCGGGACAGGTGATGAGCAATCAGCCCCAGCATTTT